In its sample, the clone carrying this T cell receptor beta chain was seen a few times. Up to 2 ug genomic DNA was used for TCRB CDR3 amplification. Generated by immunoSEQ multiplex PCR, the TCRdb table keeps only in-frame clones and is missing some. The sample yields roughly 85,000 clones, approximately 81% seen once. The data were obtained in a study of glioma-infiltrating T cells after dendritic cell vaccination. Overall study: Autologous tumor lysate was loaded overnight onto monocyte-derived dendritic cells grown 6 to 7 days with IL-4 and GM-CSF.

The germline V gene encodes CDR1 SGHTA and CDR2 FQGTGA. CDR3 length equals 16 residues. Trimming took 5 bases from V and 7 from J; bases not matched to a gene: 14. Time point defined: after dendritic cell vaccination, including at tumor progression/relapse. Blood PBMC samples: pre-vaccination, two weeks post third vaccination, and at tumor progression. The sequences come from blood, collected after dendritic cell vaccination. This TCR was sampled from a human donor with glioblastoma. This rearrangement joins TRBV7-3 to TRBJ2-1, with 7 positions matching TRBD2. The CDR3 spells CASSPLLAGVGNEQFF. In nucleotides, the CDR3 is TGTGCCAGCAGCCCGCTTCTCGCGGGAGTGGGTAATGAGCAGTTCTTC.